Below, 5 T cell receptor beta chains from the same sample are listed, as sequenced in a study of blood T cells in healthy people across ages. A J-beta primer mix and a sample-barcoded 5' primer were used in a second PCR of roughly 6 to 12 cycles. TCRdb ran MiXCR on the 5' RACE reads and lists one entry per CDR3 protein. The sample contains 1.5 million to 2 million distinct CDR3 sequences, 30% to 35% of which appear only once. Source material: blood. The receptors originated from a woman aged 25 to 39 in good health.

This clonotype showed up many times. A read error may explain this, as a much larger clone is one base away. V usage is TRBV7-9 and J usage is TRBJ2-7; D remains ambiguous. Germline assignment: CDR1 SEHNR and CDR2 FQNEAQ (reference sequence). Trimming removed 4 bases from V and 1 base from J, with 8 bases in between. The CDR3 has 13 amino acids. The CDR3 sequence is CASSSDGSYEQYF. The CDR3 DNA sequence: TGTGCCAGCAGCTCGGACGGATCCTACGAGCAGTACTTC. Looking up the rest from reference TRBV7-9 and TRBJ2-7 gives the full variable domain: DTGVSQNPRHKITKRGQNVTFRCDPISEHNRLYWYRQTLGQGPEFLTYFQNEAQLEKSRLLSDRFSAERPKGSFSTLEIQRTEQGDSAMYLCASSSDGSYEQYFGPGTRLTVT.

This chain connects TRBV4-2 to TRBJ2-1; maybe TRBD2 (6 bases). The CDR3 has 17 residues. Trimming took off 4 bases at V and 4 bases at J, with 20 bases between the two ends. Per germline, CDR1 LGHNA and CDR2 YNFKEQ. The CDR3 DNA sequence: TGTGCCAGCAGCCCGTACCACCATGGGGCGGGATACAATGAGCAGTTCTTC. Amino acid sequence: CASSPYHHGAGYNEQFF.

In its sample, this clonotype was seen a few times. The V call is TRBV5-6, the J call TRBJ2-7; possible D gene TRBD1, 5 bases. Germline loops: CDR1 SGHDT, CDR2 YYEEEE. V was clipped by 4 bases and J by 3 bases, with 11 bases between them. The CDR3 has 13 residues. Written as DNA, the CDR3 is TGTGCCAGCAGCGCCGACAGATACTACGAGCAGTACTTC. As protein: CASSADRYYEQYF.

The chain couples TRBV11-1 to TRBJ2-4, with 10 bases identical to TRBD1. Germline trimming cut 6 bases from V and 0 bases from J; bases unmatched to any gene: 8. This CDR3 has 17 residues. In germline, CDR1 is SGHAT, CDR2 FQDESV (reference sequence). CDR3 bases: TGTGCCAGCAGTCCGGGACAGGGGACACTAGCCAAAAACATTCAGTACTTC. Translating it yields CASSPGQGTLAKNIQYF.

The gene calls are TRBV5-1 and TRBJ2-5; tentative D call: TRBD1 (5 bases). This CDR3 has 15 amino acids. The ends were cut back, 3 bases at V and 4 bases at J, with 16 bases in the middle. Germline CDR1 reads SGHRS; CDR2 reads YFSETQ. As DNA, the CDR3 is TGCGCCAGCAGCTCGTTAGGGGATAGTGGAGAGACCCAGTACTTC. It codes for CASSSLGDSGETQYF.